This TCR beta chain was identified in a study of OX40 agonist ivuxolimab in advanced cancers. Study-wide background: Aged roughly 20 to 85 with a mean of 60 years, they were around 83% male.

Sequenced by immunoSEQ multiplex PCR; TCRdb stores in-frame clones only, minus some. The sample lists about 76,000 clones, approximately 85% occurring once. The length of the CDR3 is 11 residues. Germline CDR1 is KGHSH and CDR2 is LQKENI. The V segment lost 5 bases and the J segment 7 bases; nucleotides outside the gene matches: 2. This TCR came from an adult with an advanced solid tumor such as melanoma, head and neck, liver or kidney cancer. The material sequenced was CD4+ or CD8+ T cells sorted from blood, taken in a trial of the OX40 agonist ivuxolimab. V usage is TRBV18 and J usage is TRBJ2-7, with 7 bases that match TRBD2. As DNA, the CDR3 is TGTGCCAGCTCATCCGGGGGGGAGCAGTACTTC. Its protein product is CASSSGGEQYF.